This paragraph covers one T cell receptor beta chain sequence. Its target is not known. This sample was taken from a study of cytomegalovirus exposure and HLA in healthy donors. Study-wide results and caveats: A cluster of highly shared sequence variants was likely a sequencing artifact.

Both 60 Vbeta primers and 13 Jbeta primers went into the PCR. Using immunoSEQ multiplex PCR, the repertoire was profiled, and TCRdb retains in-frame clones only, with some absent. The sample has approximately 160,000 clones, roughly 80% seen once. Germline V gene data show CDR1 as PRHDT and CDR2 as FYEKMQ (reference sequence). CDR3 size: 15 residues. Trimming shortened V by 4 bases and J by 0 bases, and 11 bases separated the two germline ends. The gene calls are TRBV13 and TRBJ2-3; D gene uncertain. The specimen was PBMCs. The TCR sequence derives from a human donor in good health. CDR3 region: CASSYTEISTDTQYF. Here the CDR3 DNA reads TGTGCCAGCAGCTACACAGAGATCAGCACAGATACGCAGTATTTT.